The source of this T cell receptor beta chain is a study of shared clonotypes between healthy human individuals. The naive CD8 population came from CD45RO-negative cells selected for CCR7, without terminally differentiated effector memory CD45RA+ cells. Free of recent acute infections or vaccinations, the donors were healthy HIV-negative adults. CDR1 and CDR2 from the germline V gene are SNHLY and FYNNEI. The CDR3 runs 16 residues. V lost 3 bases, J lost 6 bases, and 11 bases stayed unmatched. Each sorted subset replicate got 200 ng genomic DNA, 25,000 to 30,000 genomes. Clones were read by immunoSEQ multiplex PCR, and TCRdb kept only the in-frame ones, dropping some. Of roughly 890,000 clones detected, approximately 92% appear once; the ten largest clones hold less than 25%.

V and J are TRBV2 and TRBJ2-7, with TRBD2 matching over 10 bases. This TCR was sampled from a man aged 30 to 39 in good health. Specimen: naive CD8+ T cells sorted from blood. DNA for the CDR3: TGTGCCAGCAGTGACGGTCATGCTAGCGGGAGAATCGAGCAGTACTTC. Translation: CASSDGHASGRIEQYF.